This is a list of T cell receptor beta chains from one sample in a study of beta chain features in type 1 diabetes. This table comes from immunoSEQ multiplex PCR, and its TCRdb copy is limited to in-frame clones, with some not included. This sample yields about 260,000 clones, of which approximately 20% are seen a single time; approximately 0.029% belongs to the top ten. The specimen was naive CD4+ T cells from blood. The receptors were sampled from a middle-aged woman with type 1 diabetes. Each CDR3 is given with its conserved first and last residue. The D gene is left open where the match is weak. Size is stated for part of the rows, as once, few or many counts, or as a class when the clone is expanded.

TRBV27,TRBJ2-1,-,13,-,TGTGCCACCCAGACTGCCCCACCCAATGAGCAGTTCTTC,CATQTAPPNEQFF
TRBV30,TRBJ2-5,-,12,-,TGTGCCTGGAGTCGGACTGAAGAGACCCAGTACTTC,CAWSRTEETQYF
TRBV2,TRBJ2-1,few,15,-,TGTGCCAGCAGGACTCTGCGGCGGGGTGTCGATGAGCAGTTCTTC,CASRTLRRGVDEQFF
TRBV28,TRBJ2-5,-,14,-,TGTGCCAGCAGTTTTATGCGGGCACGGGAGACCCAGTACTTC,CASSFMRARETQYF
TRBV21-1,TRBJ2-1,few,18,-,TGTGCCAGCAGCAAAGGGGGTGGGAGGGACAGGGGATCCAATGAGCAGTTCTTC,CASSKGGGRDRGSNEQFF
TRBV14,TRBJ2-7,-,15,TRBD2,TGTGCCAGCAGCTTTCGACTAGCGGGAGACTACGAGCAGTACTTC,CASSFRLAGDYEQYF
TRBV5-1,TRBJ2-7,once,15,TRBD1,TGCGCCAGCAGCTCTGGGGGACAGGGGGCTGCCGAGCAGTACTTC,CASSSGGQGAAEQYF
TRBV29-1,TRBJ1-1,few,14,TRBD1,TGCAGCGTTGGAATGACAGGGTTGAACACTGAAGCTTTCTTT,CSVGMTGLNTEAFF
TRBV30,TRBJ1-1,-,13,-,TGTGCCTGGAGTGTTGAGGAGAACACTGAAGCTTTCTTT,CAWSVEENTEAFF
TRBV7-2,TRBJ2-1,-,15,TRBD2,TGTGCCAGCAGCTCCGGGACTAGCGAATACAATGAGCAGTTCTTC,CASSSGTSEYNEQFF